These 27 T cell receptor beta chains originate from one sample sequenced in a study of response to subunit inactivated influenza vaccine. TCRdb redid the calling of the RT-PCR reads with MiXCR, one entry per CDR3 protein. The table includes 650,000 to 800,000 distinct CDR3 sequences, about 15% detected once. The specimen was PBMCs from blood, collected roughly 2 weeks before vaccination. The receptors were sampled from a man between 45 and 60 years old who received an inactivated influenza vaccine.

The CDR3 loop is CSARTSLAGGPDTQYF. In DNA, the CDR3 is TGCAGTGCTCGCACCTCACTAGCGGGAGGGCCCGATACGCAGTATTTT. V is TRBV20-1 and J is TRBJ2-3; 13 bases line up with TRBD2. Germline-derived CDR1 and CDR2 are DFQATT and SNEGSKA (reference sequence). With V trimmed by 5 bases and J by 6 bases, 11 bases remained unmatched. This CDR3 comprises 16 residues.

This clonotype was found once. At one end, the junction sequence differs from germline, possibly due to a read error. V usage is TRBV12-3 or TRBV12-4 and J usage is TRBJ2-5; no definite D call. The CDR3 is 13 amino acids. The CDR3 protein is CASSIGSQDTQYF. The CDR3 DNA is TGTGCCAGCAGTATCGGCTCTCAAGATACCCAGTACTTC.

This clonotype appeared a few times. The gene calls are TRBV4-2 and TRBJ1-1; no clear D. Per the germline V gene, CDR1 is LGHNA and CDR2 is YNFKEQ. Trimming stripped 4 bases from V and 5 bases from J, with 20 bases between. There are 16 residues in the CDR3. The CDR3 DNA reads TGTGCCAGCAGCCCGGAGGTGACATCGTTTGGGACTGAAGCTTTCTTT. It is translated as CASSPEVTSFGTEAFF.

Many counts were recorded for this clonotype. The chain carries TRBV4-3 and TRBJ2-1; 9 bases fit TRBD2. The germline gives CDR1 LGHNA, CDR2 YSLEER. The V and J ends lost 3 bases and 4 bases, in that order; junction bases with no gene match: 7. The CDR3 extends over 16 amino acids. The CDR3 nucleotides are TGCGCCAGCAGCCAGGAAAGACTAGCGGTTTACAATGAGCAGTTCTTC. Translation: CASSQERLAVYNEQFF.

Here the CDR3 DNA reads TGTGCCAGCAGACGATCGACAGGCCCAGATAATTCACCCCTCCACTTT. It codes for CASRRSTGPDNSPLHF. The chain employs TRBV7-2 and TRBJ1-6; D might be TRBD1 (6 bases). The CDR3 runs to 16 residues. V was trimmed by 6 bases and J by 5 bases, leaving 17 bases between them. From germline, CDR1 is SGHTA and CDR2 FQGNSA.

The chain couples TRBV20-1 to TRBJ2-3; tentative D call: TRBD2 (5 bases). With 4 bases removed from V and 2 bases from J, the gap between germline ends came to 10 bases. Germline lookup yields CDR1 DFQATT and CDR2 SNEGSKA (reference sequence). This CDR3 has 13 amino acids. This chain's CDR3 is CSATRLPTDTQYF. CDR3 in DNA: TGCAGTGCTACGAGACTACCCACAGATACGCAGTATTTT.

This clonotype was found many times. The V call is TRBV20-1, the J call TRBJ1-6; 8 bases match TRBD1. The length of the CDR3 is 14 residues. Germline V lookup: CDR1 DFQATT, CDR2 SNEGSKA (reference sequence). Trimming took 1 base from V and 8 from J; bases not matched to a gene: 4. CDR3: CSARAGQGDSPLHF. The CDR3 DNA reads as TGCAGTGCTAGAGCCGGACAGGGCGATTCACCCCTCCACTTT.

This clonotype was observed a few times. This chain uses TRBV7-2 with TRBJ2-7; 9 positions agree with TRBD2. This CDR3 spans 15 amino acids. Germline loops: CDR1 SGHTA, CDR2 FQGNSA. The V and J ends lost 1 base and 6 bases, in that order; junction bases with no gene match: 7. In DNA, the CDR3 is TGTGCCAGCAGCTTAGGGGGGAGCGGGAGGATCGAGCAGTACTTC. Its translation: CASSLGGSGRIEQYF.

The chain employs TRBV20-1 and TRBJ2-5; maybe TRBD1 (6 bases). CDR3 length equals 19 residues. The ends were cut back, 0 bases at V and 0 bases at J, with 23 bases in the middle. Germline V lookup: CDR1 DFQATT, CDR2 SNEGSKA (reference sequence). The CDR3 nucleotides are TGCAGTGCTAGAGAGGGGGCGCTAGCAGTCAGCTTTAACCAAGAGACCCAGTACTTC. Its translation is CSAREGALAVSFNQETQYF.

The chain employs TRBV3-1 and TRBJ2-6; TRBD1 aligns across 7 bases. CDR1 is LGHDT and CDR2 is YNNKEL in the germline V gene (reference sequence). CDR3 size: 19 residues. J was trimmed by 0 bases and V by 10 bases; bases with no gene match: 18. The chain's CDR3 is CAISPDRTIAPSGANVLTF. In nucleotides, the CDR3 is TGTGCCATCAGTCCGGACAGGACCATTGCCCCCTCTGGGGCCAACGTCCTGACTTTC. Full variable domain (remainder filled in from reference TRBV3-1 and TRBJ2-6): DTAVSQTPKYLVTQMGNDKSIKCEQNLGHDTMYWYKQDSKKFLKIMFSYNNKELIINETVPNRFSPKSPDKAHLNLHINSLELGDSAVYFCAISPDRTIAPSGANVLTFGAGSRLTVL.

This clonotype was detected a few times. The chain links TRBV5-1 to TRBJ2-1; 11 nucleotides match TRBD2. Germline values: CDR1 SGHRS, CDR2 YFSETQ. The CDR3 loop spans 15 amino acids. The V segment lost 3 bases and the J segment 4 bases; nucleotides outside the gene matches: 3. This CDR3 is CASSYRLAGYNEQFF. Here the CDR3 DNA reads TGCGCCAGCAGCTACCGACTAGCGGGGTACAATGAGCAGTTCTTC.

This clonotype was seen a few times. V is TRBV5-1 and J is TRBJ2-2; D remains unclear. Germline CDR1 reads SGHRS; CDR2 reads YFSETQ. V was trimmed by 0 bases and J by 2 bases, leaving 14 bases between them. This CDR3 comprises 17 residues. CDR3 DNA sequence: TGCGCCAGCAGCTTGGCCAGTAGGGCCCAAAACACCGGGGAGCTGTTTTTT. Protein sequence: CASSLASRAQNTGELFF.

The gene calls are TRBV4-1 and TRBJ2-4, with 8 nucleotides matching TRBD1. Germline trimming cut 0 bases from V and 3 bases from J; bases unmatched to any gene: 10. The CDR3 is made up of 18 amino acids. CDR1 is MGHRA, CDR2 YSYEKL, per germline. The CDR3 coding sequence is TGCGCCAGCAGCCAAGAGAACCCAGGGGGCGTCCTCAAAAACATTCAGTACTTC. Translation gives CASSQENPGGVLKNIQYF.

A few counts support this clonotype. The J gene is TRBJ2-2, the V gene TRBV6-6, with D uncertain. This CDR3 has 13 residues. The germline V and J ends were trimmed by 7 bases and 4 bases, with 10 bases remaining between them. CDR1 is MNHNY, CDR2 SVGAGI, per germline (reference sequence). The CDR3 protein is CASNQPSTGELFF. The CDR3 DNA follows: TGTGCCAGCAATCAGCCCTCCACCGGGGAGCTGTTTTTT.

The chain couples TRBV20-1 to TRBJ1-2, with a tentative D call TRBD1 (6 bases). Trimming took 1 base from V and 4 from J, leaving 16 bases between them. The CDR3 consists of 15 residues. Germline CDR1 is DFQATT and CDR2 is SNEGSKA (reference sequence). The CDR3 coding sequence is TGCAGTGCTAGAGTTACCCAACAGGGACCCTATGGCTACACCTTC. It translates to CSARVTQQGPYGYTF.

This clonotype has only a few counts. The rearrangement uses TRBV20-1 and TRBJ2-3, with no clear D. The germline gives CDR1 DFQATT, CDR2 SNEGSKA (reference sequence). The CDR3 has 12 amino acids. Deletions cut 5 bases from V and 6 bases from J, with 12 bases between. CDR3 sequence (DNA): TGCAGTGCTCGGGTAACGGCGGATACGCAGTATTTT. It codes for CSARVTADTQYF.

The chain couples TRBV6-1 to TRBJ1-6; D not resolved. V was trimmed by 6 bases and J by 8 bases, leaving 11 bases between them. This CDR3 contains 13 residues. Germline values: CDR1 MNHNS, CDR2 SASEGT. The CDR3 DNA reads TGTGCCAGCAGGTCCGGGCATGATTCACCCCTCCACTTT. Translating it yields CASRSGHDSPLHF.

Many counts were recorded for this clonotype. This rearrangement joins TRBV30 to TRBJ2-4; D possibly corresponds to TRBD2 (6 bases). Trimming took off 3 bases at V and 0 bases at J, with 9 bases between the two ends. Germline CDR1 and CDR2: GTSNPN and SVGIG (reference sequence). The CDR3 loop spans 14 amino acids. The CDR3 DNA follows: TGTGCCTGGAGCGGGACTTTAGCCAAAAACATTCAGTACTTC. Translation: CAWSGTLAKNIQYF.

Points on this clonotype: The junction does not match germline at one end; this may be a read error. This chain uses TRBV7-2 with TRBJ2-3; the match to TRBD2 covers 8 bases. The CDR3 sequence is 15 residues long. From germline, CDR1 is SGHTA and CDR2 FQGNSA. As DNA, the CDR3 is TGTGCCAGCAGCTTAGGGCTAGCGGGCACAGATACGCAGGATTTT. It specifies CASSLGLAGTDTQDF. The full variable domain, completed using reference TRBV7-2 and TRBJ2-3, is GAGVSQSPSNKVTEKGKDVELRCDPISGHTALYWYRQSLGQGLEFLIYFQGNSAPDKSGLPSDRFSAERTGGSVSTLTIQRTQQEDSAVYLCASSLGLAGTDTQDFGPGTRLTVL.

In its sample, this clonotype was seen many times. This sequence joins TRBV5-5 and TRBJ2-1; perhaps TRBD2 as D (6 bases). The CDR3 length is 13 residues. The ends were cut back, 0 bases at V and 10 bases at J, with 11 bases in the middle. Germline V gives CDR1 SGHKS, CDR2 YYEKEE (reference sequence). Here the CDR3 reads CASSLAGVGEQFF. The CDR3 DNA follows: TGTGCCAGCAGCTTGGCGGGAGTTGGGGAGCAGTTCTTC.

This clonotype was seen a single time. The chain recombines TRBV7-6 with TRBJ1-1; a possible D gene is TRBD1 (5 bases). This CDR3 comprises 16 residues. V was trimmed by 0 bases and J by 1 base, leaving 12 bases between them. Germline V CDR1 and CDR2: SGHVS, FNYEAQ. The CDR3 sequence: CASSLARVGANTEAFF. The CDR3 DNA sequence: TGTGCCAGCAGCTTAGCCCGGGTAGGGGCGAACACTGAAGCTTTCTTT.

The CDR3 coding sequence is TGTGCCAGCAGTTCCCCGGGCAGACACTACGAGCAGTACTTC. As protein: CASSSPGRHYEQYF. This chain connects TRBV28 to TRBJ2-7; D unclear. The CDR3 totals 14 residues. The V and J ends lost 4 bases and 3 bases respectively, with 13 bases between them. CDR1 MDHEN and CDR2 SYDVKM come from the germline V gene.

This clonotype has only a few counts. This rearrangement joins TRBV29-1 to TRBJ2-7; D possibly uses TRBD1 or TRBD2 (5 bases each). The CDR3 runs to 12 residues. V lost 4 bases and J 3 bases, leaving 10 bases between the germline ends. Germline V CDR1 and CDR2: SQVTM, ANQGSEA. CDR3 nucleotides: TGCAGCGTTGGCCGGGACCGCTACGAGCAGTACTTC. This sequence encodes CSVGRDRYEQYF.

This clonotype was seen a few times. This chain joins TRBV24-1 and TRBJ2-5; tentative D call: TRBD2 (6 bases). This CDR3 comprises 13 residues. Germline CDR1 reads KGHDR; CDR2 reads SFDVKD. Deletions cut 8 bases from V and 5 bases from J, with 14 bases between. CDR3 sequence (DNA): TGTGCCACCAAAGGGCGGGGTGTCGAGACCCAGTACTTC. It encodes CATKGRGVETQYF.

The chain couples TRBV6-6 to TRBJ2-5, with 11 bases aligning to TRBD2. This CDR3 has 17 residues. Germline V lookup: CDR1 MNHNY, CDR2 SVGAGI (reference sequence). V lost 6 bases and J lost 2; bases outside the gene matches: 11. This CDR3 is CASSEVPLAGGQETQYF. The CDR3, as DNA: TGTGCCAGCAGCGAAGTCCCCCTAGCGGGAGGTCAAGAGACCCAGTACTTC.

The chain carries TRBV28 and TRBJ2-1; D possibly corresponds to TRBD2 (5 bases). The CDR3 has 17 residues. With 3 bases removed from V and 4 bases from J, the gap between germline ends came to 19 bases. Germline V gene data show CDR1 as MDHEN and CDR2 as SYDVKM. This CDR3 is CASSFVANKAPYNEQFF. CDR3 DNA: TGTGCCAGCAGTTTTGTAGCGAACAAAGCCCCTTACAATGAGCAGTTCTTC.

The chain carries TRBV28 and TRBJ2-5; TRBD1 matches at 9 bases. This CDR3 spans 17 amino acids. V shed 1 base and J 3 bases; nucleotides not matched to a gene: 9. CDR1 is MDHEN, CDR2 SYDVKM, per germline. The CDR3 DNA reads TGTGCCAGCAGTTTATCCCTCATTCGGACAGGGGAAGAGACCCAGTACTTC. It is translated as CASSLSLIRTGEETQYF.